Sequencing of this TCR beta chain was carried out in a study of blood T cell repertoires in COVID-19 (dated by TCRdb to 2018 to 2021). A note on the overall study: The collaborator samples originated in the United States, Italy and Spain and spanned the acute and convalescent phases of COVID-19. The prospective study material was composed of cDNA or gDNA derived from T cells, B-cell-depleted T cells, or PBMCs. The sample metadata nearly always contained a de-identified subject ID, COVID-19 status, age in years and sex. Where available, HLA class I and class II types were taken from metadata supplied by the sample provider and were not determined by assay-based typing. Deeply sampled blood TCRbeta repertoires from subjects exposed to, actively infected with, or recovered from COVID-19 were included in the dataset. The repertoires were released in a freely available public database meant as a resource for research on the immune response to SARS-CoV-2. The samples were drawn from two sources: the first 160 participants of the ongoing ImmuneRACE study, and 950 to 1,500 subjects contributed by 6 global collaborators. General conclusions and limits of the study: The quantity of clinical and demographic metadata differed by source and by participant and was supplied without curation.

The immunoSEQ Assay, a bias-controlled multiplex PCR, was used to amplify TCRbeta CDR3 regions from genomic DNA. Processing in the source paper ran as follows. The number of nucleated cells in each sample was estimated from the amplification of reference gene primers within the assay. Sequence reads were collapsed and filtered to measure the absolute abundance of every unique TCRbeta CDR3 rearrangement. For each sample, productive Simpson clonality was calculated by taking the square root of Simpson's diversity index across productive rearrangements. In TCRdb, the immuneACCESS table is reduced to in-frame sequences with V and J assigned. These tables do not hold every clone; where another copy was compared, an unresolved V gene accounts for under half, and the others remain unexplained. The V and J calls and clone size were taken over from that table, and D and trimming were inferred from the DNA. For this sample the table gives about 300,000 clones, of which 86% were detected only once. In total, the top ten clones hold around 1.6% of the sample.

For CDR1 and CDR2, the germline V gene (reference sequence) lists LNHDA and SQIVND. From V the trimming removes 10 bases and from J it removes 4 bases, while the gene matches leave 6 bases of the junction unaccounted for. Counted from cysteine to phenylalanine, this CDR3 has 13 amino acids. The kept DNA is CDR3 alone, 39 bases in frame from the first base. As for this clone: Its target antigen remains unknown. Per-base qualities were not stored, and no clone one base away is much larger.

Collaborating institutions collected whole blood in K2EDTA tubes following their own protocols. For TCRbeta analysis, collaborators shipped samples as frozen whole blood, isolated PBMCs, or DNA extracted from either of those sample types. The chain was built from TRBV19 and TRBJ2-1, and TRBD2 aligns with 8 junction nucleotides. What was sequenced was peripheral blood. This TCR was recovered from a woman aged 45-65 years with acute or convalescent COVID-19. The DNA sequence is as follows: TGTGCCACTACACCTAGCGGGTACAATGAGCAGTTCTTC. Its coded protein is CATTPSGYNEQFF.